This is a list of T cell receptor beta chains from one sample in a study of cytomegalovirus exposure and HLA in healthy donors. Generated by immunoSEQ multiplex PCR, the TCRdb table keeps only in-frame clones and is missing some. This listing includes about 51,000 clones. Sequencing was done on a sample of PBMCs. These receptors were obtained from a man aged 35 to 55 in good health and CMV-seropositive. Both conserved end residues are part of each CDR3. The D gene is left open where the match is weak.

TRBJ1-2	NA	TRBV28	TGTGCCAGCACGATAGGACAAAACTATGGCTACACCTTC	CASTIGQNYGYTF
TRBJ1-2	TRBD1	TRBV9	TGTGCCAGCAGCGGCGCAGGGGGAGATAACTATGGCTACACCTTC	CASSGAGGDNYGYTF
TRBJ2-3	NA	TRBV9	TGTGCCAGTAAGGGGCGGGGAAGCACAGATACGCAGTATTTT	CASKGRGSTDTQYF
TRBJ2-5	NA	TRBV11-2	TGTGCCAGCAGCTCACAAGAGACCCAGTACTTC	CASSSQETQYF
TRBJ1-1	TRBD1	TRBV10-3	TGTGCCATCAGGGACAGGGGTGTGAACACTGAAGCTTTCTTT	CAIRDRGVNTEAFF
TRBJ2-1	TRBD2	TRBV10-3	TGTGCCATCACCCTGGTCTCTAGCGGGAGAGAAAATGAGCAGTTCTTC	CAITLVSSGRENEQFF
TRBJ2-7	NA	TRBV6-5	TGTGCCAGCAGCCCCACCGTGGGGGCCAACTACGAGCAGTACTTC	CASSPTVGANYEQYF
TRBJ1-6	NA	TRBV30	TGTGCCTGGGAGAAACAGGGACGAGGATCACCCCTCCACTTT	CAWEKQGRGSPLHF
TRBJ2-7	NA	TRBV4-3	TGCGCCAGCAGCCAAGTACAGGGTAACGAGCAGTACTTC	CASSQVQGNEQYF
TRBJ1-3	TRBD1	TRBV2	TGTGCCAGCGGGGGGACAGGGGACACCATATATTTT	CASGGTGDTIYF
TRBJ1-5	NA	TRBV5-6	TGTGCCAGCAGCTTGGGTTCCCGGGGCAATCAGCCCCAGCATTTT	CASSLGSRGNQPQHF
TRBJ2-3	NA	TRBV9	TGTGCCAGCAGCGCATGGACAGTCAGGACTAGCACAGATACGCAGTATTTT	CASSAWTVRTSTDTQYF
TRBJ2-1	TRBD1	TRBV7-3	TGTGCCAGCAGCTTAAGCTTTGGACAGGGAAACAATGAGCAGTTCTTC	CASSLSFGQGNNEQFF
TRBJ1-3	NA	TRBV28	TGTGCCAGCAGCCCTTCCAGGGTAATAGCTGGAAACACCATATATTTT	CASSPSRVIAGNTIYF
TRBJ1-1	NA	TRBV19	TGTGCCAGTAGTGGCATATCAGGTGGAGGGCGGGACACTGAAGCTTTCTTT	CASSGISGGGRDTEAFF
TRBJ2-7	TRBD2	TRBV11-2	TGTGCCAGCACCTTGGGGGGGAGCGGGGTCTCCTACGAGCAGTACTTC	CASTLGGSGVSYEQYF
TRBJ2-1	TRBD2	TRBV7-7	TGTGCTAGCAGCCCGGGACTAGCGGGGGCCCCTGGGGATGAGCAGTTCTTC	CASSPGLAGAPGDEQFF
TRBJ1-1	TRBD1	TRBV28	TGTGCCAGCAGTTACTACAGGGGTGAAGCTTTCTTT	CASSYYRGEAFF
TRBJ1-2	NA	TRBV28	TGTGCCAGCAGTTTAGGGCCAGCTAACTATGGCTACACCTTC	CASSLGPANYGYTF
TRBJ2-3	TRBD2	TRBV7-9	TGTGCCAGCAGCTTAGTCAGCGGGGCTAGCACAGATACGCAGTATTTT	CASSLVSGASTDTQYF
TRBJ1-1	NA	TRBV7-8	TGTGCCAGCAGCAACAGGGAGGGGAACACTGAAGCTTTCTTT	CASSNREGNTEAFF
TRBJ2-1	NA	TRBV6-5	TGTGCCAGCAGTTACTATACAGGGGGGGGTGAGCAGTTCTTC	CASSYYTGGGEQFF
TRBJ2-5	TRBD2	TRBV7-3	TGTGCCAGCAGCCTGGGACTAGCGGGAGGGTTGGAGACCCAGTACTTC	CASSLGLAGGLETQYF
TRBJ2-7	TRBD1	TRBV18	TGTGCCACTACGGGGAACAGGGGGAACGAGCAGTACTTC	CATTGNRGNEQYF
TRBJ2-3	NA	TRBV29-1	TGCAGCGTTGGGCCCGTCCTAACAGAGTCAGATACGCAGTATTTT	CSVGPVLTESDTQYF
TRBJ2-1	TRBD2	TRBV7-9	TGTGCCAGCAGCTCTCTGAGTAGCGGGAGGTATAATGAGCAGTTCTTC	CASSSLSSGRYNEQFF
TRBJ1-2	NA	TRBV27	TGTGCCAGCAGTTTCACAGGCGACGTAGATGGCTACACCTTC	CASSFTGDVDGYTF
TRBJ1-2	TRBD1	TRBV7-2	TGTGCCAGCAGCTCGCAGGGGGCCCTGGGTGGCTACACCTTC	CASSSQGALGGYTF
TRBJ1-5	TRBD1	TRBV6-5	TGTGCCAGCAGTTCAGGACAGGGGATAAGCAATCAGCCCCAGCATTTT	CASSSGQGISNQPQHF
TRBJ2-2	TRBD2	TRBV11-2	TGTGCCAGCAGCTTAGACCCTAGCGGCACCGGGGAGCTGTTTTTT	CASSLDPSGTGELFF
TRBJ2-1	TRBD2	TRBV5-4	TGTGCCAGCAGCTCAAACTATGGGACTAGCGGGAGTGATGAGCAGTTCTTC	CASSSNYGTSGSDEQFF
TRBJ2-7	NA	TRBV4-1	TGCGCCAGCAGCCAAGTCGGGTTGAGTCTCCACGAGCAGTACTTC	CASSQVGLSLHEQYF
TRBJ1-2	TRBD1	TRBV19	TGTGCCAGTACCACGGGGACAGGGGTCTATGGCTACACCTTC	CASTTGTGVYGYTF
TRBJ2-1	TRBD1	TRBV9	TGTGCCAGCAGCGAACAGGGGCTTAATGAGCAGTTCTTC	CASSEQGLNEQFF
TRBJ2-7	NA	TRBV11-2	TGTGCCAGCAGCTTTGCGAGCTCCTACGAGCAGTACTTC	CASSFASSYEQYF
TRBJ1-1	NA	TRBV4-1	TGCGCCAGCAGCTCCGGGGGGCAGGGAAACACTGAAGCTTTCTTT	CASSSGGQGNTEAFF
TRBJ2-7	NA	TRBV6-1	TGTGCCAGCATAAGGGGCGATCGTGGCGAGCAGTACTTC	CASIRGDRGEQYF
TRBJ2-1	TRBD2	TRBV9	TGTGCCAGCAGCGTAGGAGGTAGCGGGAGCTACAATGAGCAGTTCTTC	CASSVGGSGSYNEQFF
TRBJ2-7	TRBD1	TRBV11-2	TGTGCCAGCAGCGACGAGGGGGCTACCTACGAGCAGTACTTC	CASSDEGATYEQYF
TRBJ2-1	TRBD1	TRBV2	TGTGCCAGCAGTAAACGACAGGGATCCTACAATGAGCAGTTCTTC	CASSKRQGSYNEQFF
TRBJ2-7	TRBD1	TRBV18	TGTGCCAGCTCCCCCCTCCCCGGGACAGGGGGCGAGCAGTACTTC	CASSPLPGTGGEQYF
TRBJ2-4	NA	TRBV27	TGTGCCAGCAGTTTACAGGGGCCGCTCGAGCTAGCCAAAAACATTCAGTACTTC	CASSLQGPLELAKNIQYF